This T cell receptor (beta chain) was recovered during a study of blood T cell repertoires in COVID-19. In the study overall: Samples taken during acute and convalescent COVID-19 were collected in the United States, Italy and Spain. T cells, B-cell-depleted T cells, or PBMCs provided the cDNA or gDNA that served as material.

Original analysis: Scientists estimated how many nucleated cells there were by amplifying reference gene primers. Measured with immunoSEQ multiplex PCR; TCRdb has only the in-frame clones, and not every one. V and J calls and clone size follow that table, whereas D and trimming were derived from the DNA. This sample carries approximately 150,000 clones, 80% to 90% of them seen once, and the ten largest clones take roughly 19%. There are 16 residues in the CDR3. Looked up from germline, CDR1 is MNHNS and CDR2 is SASEGT. The V and J ends lost 3 bases and 3 bases respectively, with 15 bases between them.

The specimen was peripheral blood. This clonotype was sampled from a woman aged 70-85 years who had recovered from COVID-19. The chain carries TRBV6-1 and TRBJ1-5, with D possibly matching TRBD1 (5 bases). The CDR3 DNA reads TGTGCCAGCAGTGATTACGGGGGTACCGACAATCAGCCCCAGCATTTT. Translated, it gives CASSDYGGTDNQPQHF.